The 6 T cell receptor beta chains reported below all come from one sample, sequenced in a study of T cells in Graves' hyperthyroidism and ophthalmopathy. RNA transcripts were the template for amplifying TCR beta CDR3 regions. Carried out on the TCR CDR3, a first-round RT-PCR used the HTBI primer set. TCRdb processed the multiplex PCR reads anew with MiXCR; each CDR3 protein has one entry. The table has approximately 590,000 distinct CDR3 sequences, 46% seen once. Sequencing was done on a sample of peripheral blood or thyroid tissue (not recorded which). The source is a woman between 18 and 30 years old with Graves' hyperthyroidism.

The chain recombines TRBV7-6 with TRBJ2-7; 10 bases agree with TRBD2. Germline V gives CDR1 SGHVS, CDR2 FNYEAQ. The J segment lost 3 bases and the V segment lost 6 bases, leaving 8 bases of the junction unmatched. This CDR3 spans 15 amino acids. The CDR3 sequence: CASRPQGLADYEQYF. The CDR3 DNA sequence: TGTGCCAGCAGGCCCCAAGGACTAGCGGACTACGAGCAGTACTTC.

A word on this clonotype: The junction and the germline gene differ at one end; a read error may be behind it. The CDR3 region is CSTRVSRVGMNTEAFF. CDR3 sequence (DNA): TGCAGTACTAGAGTTTCCAGGGTGGGCATGAACACTGAAGCTTTCTTT. This chain joins TRBV20-1 and TRBJ1-1; D is perhaps TRBD1 (5 bases). The germline V gene has CDR1 DFQATT and CDR2 SNEGSKA (reference sequence). The CDR3 covers 16 residues.

In the case of this clonotype: Relative to the germline gene, one junction end is altered; a read error may explain this. The V gene is TRBV11-1, the J gene TRBJ1-2, with unresolved D. Germline V gene sequence: CDR1 SGHAT, CDR2 FQDESV (reference sequence). The CDR3 loop spans 15 amino acids. In nucleotides, the CDR3 is TGTGCCTGCAGCCGAGCTGCAGCCCTTAACTATGGCTACACCTTC. Protein: CACSRAAALNYGYTF.

This clonotype was seen a few times. The chain couples TRBV20-1 to TRBJ2-5; D is ambiguous. The CDR3 contains 14 residues. Germline values: CDR1 DFQATT, CDR2 SNEGSKA (reference sequence). Trimming stripped 3 bases from V and 2 bases from J, with 13 bases between. This CDR3 is CSASVLTAQETQYF. Here the CDR3 DNA reads TGCAGTGCTAGTGTATTAACGGCGCAAGAGACCCAGTACTTC.

On this clonotype itself: This may be a read error, as it is one base from a much larger clone. The rearrangement joins TRBV6-6 to TRBJ1-2, with D maybe TRBD1 (6 bases). The germline CDR1 and CDR2 sequences are MNHNY and SVGAGI (reference sequence). This CDR3 is 14 amino acids long. CDR3 sequence (DNA): TGTGCCATCAGTTACGCCGAACCAGGGGTTGGCTACACCTTC. Translated: CAISYAEPGVGYTF.

The chain combines TRBV24-1 with TRBJ1-2; weak D call: TRBD1 (5 bases). This CDR3 is built from 10 residues. Germline CDR1 is KGHDR and CDR2 is SFDVKD. Trimming stripped 8 bases from V and 10 bases from J, with 10 bases between. This CDR3 reads CATTGYTYTF. The CDR3, as DNA: TGTGCCACCACAGGGTATACCTACACCTTC.